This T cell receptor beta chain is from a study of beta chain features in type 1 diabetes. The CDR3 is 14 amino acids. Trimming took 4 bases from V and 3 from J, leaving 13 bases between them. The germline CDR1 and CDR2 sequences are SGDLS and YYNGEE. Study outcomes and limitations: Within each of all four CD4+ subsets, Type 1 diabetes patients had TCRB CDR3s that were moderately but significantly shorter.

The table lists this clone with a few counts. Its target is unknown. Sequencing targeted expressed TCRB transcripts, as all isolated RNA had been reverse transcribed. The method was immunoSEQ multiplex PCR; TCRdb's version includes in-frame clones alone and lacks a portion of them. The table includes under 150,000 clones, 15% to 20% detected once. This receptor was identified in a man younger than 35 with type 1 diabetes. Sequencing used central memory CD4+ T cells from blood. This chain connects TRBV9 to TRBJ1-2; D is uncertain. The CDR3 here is CASSPIVGDYGYTF. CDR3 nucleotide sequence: TGTGCCAGCAGCCCTATCGTTGGGGACTATGGCTACACCTTC.